These T cell receptor beta chains were read from a single sample in a study of long-term antiretroviral therapy in people with HIV. The assay was immunoSEQ multiplex PCR, and TCRdb's table has in-frame clones only and misses some. The profile shows tens of thousands of clones, roughly four fifths of them singletons. Sequences were derived from unsorted PBMCs, sampled 0.3 years after starting antiretroviral therapy. Source of these receptors: a man aged 18-30 years with HIV. CDR3s include the opening cysteine and the closing phenylalanine or tryptophan. Fields, in order: clone size, J gene, V gene, D gene, CDR3 protein, CDR3 DNA. A D gene is named only where the DNA matches it firmly. Some rows have no size entry. The others give once, few or many, or a class for an expanded clone.

-,TRBJ2-1,TRBV27,-,CASSFRDPVANEQFF,TGTGCCAGCAGCTTCCGGGACCCGGTGGCAAATGAGCAGTTCTTC
-,TRBJ2-3,TRBV7-2,-,CASRLTVVNTDTQYF,TGTGCCAGCAGACTGACCGTGGTCAACACAGATACGCAGTATTTT
medium-sized,TRBJ1-4,TRBV7-9,-,CASSLEGGNNEKLFF,TGTGCCAGCAGCTTAGAGGGGGGAAATAATGAAAAACTGTTTTTT
-,TRBJ2-7,TRBV2,TRBD1,CASRDRAGEQYF,TGTGCCAGCAGGGACAGGGCGGGGGAGCAGTACTTC
few,TRBJ1-1,TRBV4-2,-,CASSPDISTEAFF,TGTGCCAGCAGCCCGGACATTTCCACTGAAGCTTTCTTT
-,TRBJ2-7,TRBV7-9,TRBD2,CASRRLAGGIYETYEQYF,TGTGCCAGCAGAAGACTAGCGGGAGGGATTTACGAAACCTACGAGCAGTACTTC
-,TRBJ2-7,TRBV11-2,-,CASSLWDEQYF,TGTGCCAGCAGCTTATGGGACGAGCAGTACTTC
-,TRBJ2-3,TRBV5-1,TRBD2,CASSLAAASGMPHTQYF,TGCGCCAGCAGCTTGGCCGCTGCTAGCGGGATGCCGCATACGCAGTATTTT
-,TRBJ1-5,TRBV19,-,CASSTLSGDQPQHF,TGTGCCAGTAGTACTCTGTCGGGGGATCAGCCCCAGCATTTT
-,TRBJ2-1,TRBV10-3,TRBD2,CAIRGRLVTSGTYNEQFF,TGTGCCATCAGAGGGCGACTCGTGACTAGCGGGACCTACAATGAGCAGTTCTTC
few,TRBJ1-2,TRBV27,TRBD1,CASSTTPDRVYGYTF,TGTGCCAGCAGCACCACCCCGGACAGGGTCTATGGCTACACCTTC
-,TRBJ2-1,TRBV27,-,CASSLTGPGYEQFF,TGTGCCAGCAGTTTAACGGGCCCGGGGTATGAGCAGTTCTTC
-,TRBJ1-2,TRBV5-1,-,CASTRGTVANYGYTF,TGCGCCAGCACCCGCGGAACGGTAGCCAACTATGGCTACACCTTC
-,TRBJ2-7,TRBV18,TRBD2,CASSPARGGPYEQYF,TGTGCCAGCTCACCGGCGCGGGGAGGGCCCTACGAGCAGTACTTC
-,TRBJ1-1,TRBV9,-,CASSVRQVYTEAFF,TGTGCCAGCAGCGTCAGACAGGTATACACTGAAGCTTTCTTT
few,TRBJ1-4,TRBV7-7,TRBD1,CASSLTGSTNEKLFF,TGTGCTAGCAGCTTGACAGGGTCAACTAATGAAAAACTGTTTTTT
-,TRBJ2-1,TRBV11-1,-,CASNLLQGPNNEQFF,TGTGCCAGCAACCTCTTGCAGGGTCCCAACAATGAGCAGTTCTTC
-,TRBJ2-3,TRBV5-1,-,CASSFEADTSTDTQYF,TGCGCCAGCAGCTTCGAGGCGGATACTAGCACAGATACGCAGTATTTT
-,TRBJ2-7,TRBV10-3,TRBD1,CAIRAPGTGTSYEQYF,TGTGCCATCAGGGCCCCCGGGACAGGGACTTCCTACGAGCAGTACTTC
-,TRBJ1-4,TRBV7-6,-,CASSSWDRDYENEKLFF,TGTGCCAGCAGCTCCTGGGACCGAGATTACGAAAATGAAAAACTGTTTTTT
-,TRBJ2-3,TRBV7-3,-,CASSLLGLDTDTQYF,TGTGCCAGCAGCCTCCTGGGATTGGACACAGATACGCAGTATTTT
-,TRBJ1-6,TRBV5-6,TRBD1,CASSPDRGYNSPLHF,TGTGCCAGCAGCCCCGACAGGGGTTATAATTCACCCCTCCACTTT
-,TRBJ2-7,TRBV15,-,CATSRHNYEQYF,TGTGCCACCAGCCGACACAACTACGAGCAGTACTTC
-,TRBJ2-1,TRBV13,TRBD1,CASSNRHEGTGPYNEQFF,TGTGCCAGCAGCAATAGACACGAAGGGACAGGGCCCTACAATGAGCAGTTCTTC
-,TRBJ1-2,TRBV5-1,TRBD1,CASSLETGSNYGYTF,TGCGCCAGCAGCTTGGAGACAGGGTCTAACTATGGCTACACCTTC
-,TRBJ1-5,TRBV30,TRBD1,CAWSGGTGGNQPQHF,TGTGCCTGGAGTGGAGGGACAGGGGGCAATCAGCCCCAGCATTTT
few,TRBJ2-1,TRBV7-2,TRBD2,CASSEGSGGARSEQFF,TGTGCCAGCAGCGAGGGGTCGGGGGGGGCCAGATCGGAGCAGTTCTTC
once,TRBJ1-5,TRBV10-2,-,CASSFQGNQPQHF,TGCGCCAGCAGTTTCCAGGGCAATCAGCCCCAGCATTTT
-,TRBJ1-6,TRBV11-2,-,CASSLEGPSNSPLHF,TGTGCCAGCAGCTTGGAGGGACCCTCTAATTCACCCCTCCACTTT
-,TRBJ1-3,TRBV2,-,CASSNGEISGNTIYF,TGTGCCAGCAGTAACGGGGAAATCTCTGGAAACACCATATATTTT
-,TRBJ1-5,TRBV6-1,TRBD1,CASSDDRDRGFHSNQPQHF,TGTGCCAGCAGTGACGACCGGGACAGGGGGTTCCATAGCAATCAGCCCCAGCATTTT
-,TRBJ2-6,TRBV7-9,-,CASSLGTGSSGANVLTF,TGTGCCAGCAGCTTAGGCACAGGTAGCTCTGGGGCCAACGTCCTGACTTTC
few,TRBJ1-2,TRBV7-2,TRBD1,CASSSATGKHYGYTF,TGTGCCAGCAGTTCGGCGACAGGGAAACACTATGGCTACACCTTC
once,TRBJ1-4,TRBV7-9,TRBD1,CASSLGYRGNEKLFF,TGTGCCAGCAGCTTAGGTTACAGGGGGAATGAAAAACTGTTTTTT
-,TRBJ2-7,TRBV9,TRBD2,CASSVASGDYEQYF,TGTGCCAGCAGCGTAGCTAGCGGGGACTACGAGCAGTACTTC
-,TRBJ2-7,TRBV29-1,TRBD1,CSVEDLQGANYEQYF,TGCAGCGTTGAAGATCTCCAGGGGGCCAACTACGAGCAGTACTTC
-,TRBJ2-1,TRBV7-8,-,CASSWGIDNEQFF,TGTGCCAGCAGCTGGGGAATCGACAATGAGCAGTTCTTC
-,TRBJ1-1,TRBV29-1,-,CSVGAGWGMNTEAFF,TGCAGCGTTGGCGCAGGGTGGGGAATGAACACTGAAGCTTTCTTT
-,TRBJ2-5,TRBV5-4,-,CASSPLTGSRETQYF,TGTGCCAGCAGCCCGCTCACAGGGAGTCGGGAGACCCAGTACTTC
-,TRBJ1-6,TRBV28,-,CASTPIPWGSSYNSPLHF,TGTGCCAGCACCCCCATCCCTTGGGGGAGCTCCTATAATTCACCCCTCCACTTT
-,TRBJ1-5,TRBV28,-,CASSPLHRGNQPQHF,TGTGCCAGCAGTCCTCTCCACAGGGGCAATCAGCCCCAGCATTTT
-,TRBJ2-2,TRBV6-5,-,CASSPNGGQGELFF,TGTGCCAGCAGTCCTAACGGCGGCCAGGGGGAGCTGTTTTTT
-,TRBJ2-5,TRBV2,TRBD2,CASSRPLAEGETQYF,TGTGCCAGCAGCCGCCCTCTAGCGGAAGGGGAGACCCAGTACTTC
-,TRBJ2-1,TRBV27,TRBD2,CASSFGGALNEQFF,TGTGCCAGCAGTTTCGGGGGGGCCCTCAATGAGCAGTTCTTC
-,TRBJ1-1,TRBV19,TRBD1,CASSILPGQEMNTEAFF,TGTGCCAGTAGTATACTCCCGGGACAGGAGATGAACACTGAAGCTTTCTTT
once,TRBJ1-4,TRBV7-3,-,CASSPTGLRNEKLFF,TGTGCCAGCAGCCCGACCGGGCTGAGGAATGAAAAACTGTTTTTT
-,TRBJ1-2,TRBV7-9,TRBD1,CASSEDRAYGYTF,TGTGCCAGCAGCGAAGACAGGGCCTATGGCTACACCTTC
-,TRBJ2-7,TRBV7-8,-,CASSFGSLEQYF,TGTGCCAGCAGCTTCGGCTCCCTGGAGCAGTACTTC
once,TRBJ2-5,TRBV11-1,TRBD2,CASSPITSGGASETQYF,TGTGCCAGCAGCCCGATCACTAGCGGGGGGGCGTCAGAGACCCAGTACTTC
once,TRBJ2-7,TRBV5-4,-,CASRPAPDYEQYF,TGTGCCAGCAGACCCGCACCCGACTACGAGCAGTACTTC